This TCR beta chain was found in a study of CD8 T cells in ankylosing spondylitis. This CDR3 spans 16 amino acids. Germline lookup yields CDR1 SGDLS and CDR2 YYNGEE. V was pared by 2 bases and J by 1 base, with 4 bases of the junction left unmatched. Library preparation for TCR beta used quantitative 5'-RACE with molecular barcodes. From the 5' RACE reads, TCRdb called clonotypes with MiXCR, one entry per CDR3 protein. Of tens of thousands of distinct CDR3 sequences in the sample, around 5.2% were seen once. In its sample, this clonotype was seen many times. Antigen unknown. Study outcomes and limitations: Blood of patients with ankylosing spondylitis appeared to be characterized by a TCR beta motif of 8 or 9 highly homologous variants. Significant enrichment of disease-linked clones was reported in matched ankylosing spondylitis synovial fluid. Some of these motif variants have turned up before, in reports on reactive arthritis synovial fluid and blood.

The chain has TRBV9 and TRBJ2-5, with 11 nucleotides matching TRBD2. Material for sequencing was blood, either unsorted or a sorted T cell fraction (not recorded which). This clonotype originated in a female donor with ankylosing spondylitis or in good health (not recorded which). The chain's CDR3 is CASSVTSGISQETQYF. CDR3 in DNA: TGTGCCAGCAGCGTGACTAGCGGGATCAGCCAAGAGACCCAGTACTTC.